Following are 17 T cell receptor beta chains from one sample sequenced in a study of regulatory T cells in long-lasting Graves disease. Time point given: newly diagnosed GD, antithyroid drugs for less than 3 months. From RNA extracted from PBMCs, the TCR library was made. Arm-PCR of CDR3 regions with iRepertoire HTBI primers generated TCR beta libraries. TCRdb redid the calling of the multiplex PCR reads with MiXCR, one entry per CDR3 protein. The top ten clones hold 10% of a sample with about 540,000 distinct CDR3 sequences, about 14% of them seen once. The sample was also reused in another study, on T cells in Graves' hyperthyroidism and ophthalmopathy.

The source was peripheral blood mononuclear cells (PBMCs), collected at new diagnosis, from a patient treated with antithyroid drugs. The receptors here all came from a man in his thirties or forties with Graves disease.

This clonotype appeared many times. The chain has TRBV5-6 and TRBJ2-2; 10 nucleotides line up with TRBD2. Germline CDR1 reads SGHDT; CDR2 reads YYEEEE. The V and J ends lost 5 bases and 2 bases, in that order; junction bases with no gene match: 3. This CDR3 comprises 15 residues. CDR3 DNA: TGTGCCAGCAGAGGACTAGCGGTTAACACCGGGGAGCTGTTTTTT. This codes for CASRGLAVNTGELFF.

In its sample, this clonotype was seen many times. The genes are TRBV2 and TRBJ1-6, with unresolved D. Germline V CDR1 and CDR2: SNHLY, FYNNEI. V was clipped by 8 bases and J by 10 bases, with 18 bases between them. CDR3 length: 14 residues. This CDR3 is CASAERVARSPLHF. The DNA of the CDR3 is TGTGCCAGCGCCGAACGTGTGGCTCGATCACCCCTCCACTTT.

The chain carries TRBV6-2 or TRBV6-3 and TRBJ2-7, with 9 bases lining up with TRBD1. V lost 8 bases, J lost 6 bases, and 17 bases stayed unmatched. This CDR3 is built from 16 residues. CDR1 is MNHEY and CDR2 is SVGEGT in the germline V gene. Here the CDR3 reads CASGRGKQGARREQYF. As DNA, the CDR3 is TGTGCCAGCGGTAGGGGTAAACAGGGGGCAAGGCGCGAGCAGTACTTC.

This clonotype was picked up many times. V and J are TRBV27 and TRBJ1-6; D is unresolved. V lost 8 bases and J 9 bases, leaving 17 bases between the germline ends. Germline-derived CDR1 and CDR2 are MNHEY and SMNVEV (reference sequence). The CDR3 is made up of 14 amino acids. CDR3 sequence: CASPLGDSCSPLHF. The CDR3 nucleotides read TGTGCCAGCCCCCTCGGGGATAGTTGTTCACCCCTCCACTTT.

This clonotype appeared many times. This chain connects TRBV2 to TRBJ2-7; unclear D gene. Germline V lookup: CDR1 SNHLY, CDR2 FYNNEI. V was shortened by 4 bases and J by 5 bases, with 18 bases between the two germline ends. CDR3 size: 15 residues. The CDR3 DNA is TGTGCCAGCAGTGTAGCAGGCATAGGACCGGACGAGCAGTACTTC. Translating gives CASSVAGIGPDEQYF. Complete variable domain (other parts from reference TRBV2 and TRBJ2-7): EPEVTQTPSHQVTQMGQEVILRCVPISNHLYFYWYRQILGQKVEFLVSFYNNEISEKSEIFDDQFSVERPDGSNFTLKIRSTKLEDSAMYFCASSVAGIGPDEQYFGPGTRLTVT.

The chain uses TRBV5-5 and TRBJ2-1; 12 bases match TRBD2. After removal of 2 bases from V and 9 bases from J, the junction contained 12 bases not matched to a gene. The germline V gene has CDR1 SGHKS and CDR2 YYEKEE (reference sequence). CDR3 size: 17 residues. DNA for the CDR3: TGTGCCAGCAGCTTCCGTTCGCTAGCGGGAGGGCCGATTGAGCAGTTCTTC. Translating it yields CASSFRSLAGGPIEQFF.

This clonotype was detected ten times or more. The V call is TRBV25-1, the J call TRBJ2-1, with 8 nucleotides matching TRBD2. Germline assignment: CDR1 MGHDK and CDR2 SYGVNS. The V and J ends lost 6 bases and 8 bases, in that order; junction bases with no gene match: 6. CDR3 length: 13 amino acids. CDR3 sequence (DNA): TGTGCCAGCAGGGTAGGACTAGCAGATGAGCAGTTCTTC. Protein sequence: CASRVGLADEQFF.

J is TRBJ1-3 and V is TRBV10-3; no clear D gene. V lost 10 bases and J lost 0, with 10 bases in between. CDR3 length: 13 residues. The V gene's germline CDR1 is ENHRY and CDR2 SYGVKD. The CDR3 sequence: CATKESSGNTIYF. DNA of the CDR3: TGTGCCACCAAAGAGAGCTCTGGAAACACCATATATTTT.

Concerning this clonotype itself: An end of the junction does not agree with germline; a read error may underlie this. The chain links TRBV14 to TRBJ2-1, with D hard to call. The CDR3 sequence is 13 residues long. The germline gives CDR1 SGHDN, CDR2 FVKESK. The CDR3 region is CASSSDSYNERFF. The CDR3 DNA follows: TGTGCCAGCTCAAGCGATTCCTACAATGAGCGGTTCTTC.

This clonotype was observed many times. V usage is TRBV27 and J usage is TRBJ1-2; D ambiguous. The CDR3 sequence is 13 residues long. Trimming stripped 5 bases from V and 8 bases from J, with 15 bases between. Germline V gene data show CDR1 as MNHEY and CDR2 as SMNVEV (reference sequence). CDR3 sequence (DNA): TGTGCCAGCAGTAAGATTCTCAAGGGCGGCTACACCTTC. Its protein product is CASSKILKGGYTF.

This clonotype has just a few counts. The chain links TRBV27 to TRBJ2-4, with D perhaps matching TRBD2 (5 bases). The germline V gene encodes CDR1 MNHEY and CDR2 SMNVEV (reference sequence). V lost 6 bases and J 9 bases, leaving 18 bases between the germline ends. This CDR3 is built from 14 residues. This CDR3 is CASSPGVAAGIQYF. The CDR3 bases are TGTGCCAGCAGCCCCGGGGTGGCGGCGGGCATTCAGTACTTC.

The chain links TRBV25-1 to TRBJ2-7; a weak D match, TRBD2 (5 bases). V dropped 4 bases and J dropped 6 bases, with 22 bases sitting between them. This CDR3 region has 16 residues. CDR1 and CDR2 (germline): MGHDK, SYGVNS. For the CDR3, the DNA is TGTGCCAGCAGTGGACCTCTGGCGCGATTCCGGGGCGAGCAGTACTTC. Its protein is CASSGPLARFRGEQYF.

This clonotype was seen many times. The V call is TRBV7-2, the J call TRBJ2-7; 9 nucleotides align to TRBD2. The J segment lost 5 bases and the V segment lost 4 bases, leaving 9 bases of the junction unmatched. The CDR3 sequence is 15 residues long. CDR1 is SGHTA, CDR2 FQGNSA, per germline. The CDR3 loop is CASSSGPSGINEQYF. The CDR3, as DNA: TGTGCCAGCAGCTCTGGCCCTAGCGGGATTAACGAGCAGTACTTC.

This clonotype has just a few counts. The CDR3 is CASSRVGQGVGGYTF. CDR3 sequence (DNA): TGTGCCAGCAGCCGGGTGGGCCAAGGGGTTGGTGGCTACACCTTC. This chain links TRBV4-2 with TRBJ1-2; D is perhaps TRBD1 (5 bases). Per germline, CDR1 LGHNA and CDR2 YNFKEQ. The CDR3 runs 15 residues. V was cut by 4 bases and J by 7 bases, with 19 bases left in between.

In the case of this clonotype: A much larger clone lies one base from this, so it may be a read error. This chain connects TRBV9 to TRBJ2-5, with D uncertain. From germline, CDR1 is SGDLS and CDR2 YYNGEE. The CDR3 length is 13 residues. The CDR3 coding sequence is TGTGCCAGCAGGTACGCGGAACAAGATACCCAGTACTTC. Its protein is CASRYAEQDTQYF.

This clonotype has at least ten counts. The chain couples TRBV11-2 to TRBJ2-5; D unresolved. V was trimmed by 0 bases and J by 7 bases, leaving 6 bases between them. CDR1 SGHAT and CDR2 FQNNGV come from the germline V gene. This CDR3 contains 12 residues. CDR3 bases: TGTGCCAGCAGCTTAGAGGTGGCGACCCAGTACTTC. Amino acids: CASSLEVATQYF.

CDR3: CASSQEATGNEQFF. The CDR3 coding sequence is TGTGCCAGCAGCCAGGAGGCGACGGGGAATGAGCAGTTCTTC. The chain has TRBV12-3 or TRBV12-4 and TRBJ2-1; tentative D call: TRBD2 (5 bases). This CDR3 contains 14 residues. Trimming took 6 bases from V and 7 from J, leaving 16 bases between them.